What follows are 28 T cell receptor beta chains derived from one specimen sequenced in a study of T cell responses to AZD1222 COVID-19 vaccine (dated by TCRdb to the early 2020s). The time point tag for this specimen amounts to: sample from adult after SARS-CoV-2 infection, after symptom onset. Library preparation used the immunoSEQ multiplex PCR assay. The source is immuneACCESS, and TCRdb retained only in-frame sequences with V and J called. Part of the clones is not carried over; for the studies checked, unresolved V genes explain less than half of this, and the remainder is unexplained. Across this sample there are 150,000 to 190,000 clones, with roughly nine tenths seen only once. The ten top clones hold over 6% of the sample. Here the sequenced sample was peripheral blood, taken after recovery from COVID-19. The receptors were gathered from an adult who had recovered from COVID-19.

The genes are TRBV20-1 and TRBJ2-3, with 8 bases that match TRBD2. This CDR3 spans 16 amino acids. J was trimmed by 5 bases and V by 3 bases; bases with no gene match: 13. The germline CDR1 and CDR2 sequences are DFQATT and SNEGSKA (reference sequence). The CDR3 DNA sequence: TGCAGTGCTAGTCCCAGTCGGGGGGGGAGGAAAGATACGCAGTATTTT. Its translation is CSASPSRGGRKDTQYF.

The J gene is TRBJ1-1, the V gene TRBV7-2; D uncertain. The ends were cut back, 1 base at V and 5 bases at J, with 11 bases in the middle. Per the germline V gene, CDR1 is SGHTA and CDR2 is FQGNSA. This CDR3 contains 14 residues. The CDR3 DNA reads TGTGCCAGCAGCTTAGAGTTCGGCAAGACTGAAGCTTTCTTT. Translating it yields CASSLEFGKTEAFF.

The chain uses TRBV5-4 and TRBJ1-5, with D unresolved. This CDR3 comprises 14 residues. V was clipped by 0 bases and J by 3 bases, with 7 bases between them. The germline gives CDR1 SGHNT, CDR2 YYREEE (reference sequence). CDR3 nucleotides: TGTGCCAGCAGCTTGGGAGGGAACAATCAGCCCCAGCATTTT. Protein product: CASSLGGNNQPQHF.

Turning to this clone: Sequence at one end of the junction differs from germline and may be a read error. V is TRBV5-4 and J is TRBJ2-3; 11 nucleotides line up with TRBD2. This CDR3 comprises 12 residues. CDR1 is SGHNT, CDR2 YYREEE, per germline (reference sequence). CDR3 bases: TGTGCCAGCAGATTGGGACTAGCGGAGGAGCATTTT. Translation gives CASRLGLAEEHF.

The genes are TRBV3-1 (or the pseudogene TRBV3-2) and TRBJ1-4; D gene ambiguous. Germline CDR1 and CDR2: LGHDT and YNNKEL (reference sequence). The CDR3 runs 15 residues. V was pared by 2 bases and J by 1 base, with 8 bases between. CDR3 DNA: TGTGCCAGCAGCCAAAAGCGGAGAACTAATGAAAAACTGTTTTTT. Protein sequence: CASSQKRRTNEKLFF.

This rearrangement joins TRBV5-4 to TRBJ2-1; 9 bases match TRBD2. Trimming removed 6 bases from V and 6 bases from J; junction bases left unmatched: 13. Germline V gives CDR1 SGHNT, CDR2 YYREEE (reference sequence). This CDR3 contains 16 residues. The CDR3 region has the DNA TGTGCCAGCACCCCGGCTACGGCTAGCGGGATCAATGAGCAGTTCTTC. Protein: CASTPATASGINEQFF.

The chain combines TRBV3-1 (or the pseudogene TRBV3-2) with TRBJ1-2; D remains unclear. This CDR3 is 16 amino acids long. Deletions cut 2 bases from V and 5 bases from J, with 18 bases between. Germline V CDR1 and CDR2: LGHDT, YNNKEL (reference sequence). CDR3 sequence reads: CASSQWSQAKGYGYTF. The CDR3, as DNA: TGTGCCAGCAGCCAATGGTCACAAGCAAAAGGGTATGGCTACACCTTC.

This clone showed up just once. In DNA, the CDR3 is TGCAGCGTTGTGGGCCGACAGGAAGGGGACTCTAGCACAGATACGCAGTATTTT. Its protein product is CSVVGRQEGDSSTDTQYF. The V and J genes are TRBV29-1 and TRBJ2-3; possibly TRBD1 or TRBD2 for D (6 bases each). The length of the CDR3 is 18 residues. V was pared by 4 bases and J by 0 bases, with 23 bases between. CDR1 and CDR2 from the germline V gene are SQVTM and ANQGSEA.

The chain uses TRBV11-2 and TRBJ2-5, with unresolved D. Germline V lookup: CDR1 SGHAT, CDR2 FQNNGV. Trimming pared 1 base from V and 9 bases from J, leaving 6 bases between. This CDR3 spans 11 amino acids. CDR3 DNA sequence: TGTGCCAGCAGCTTAGCCGGTCCCCAGTACTTC. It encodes CASSLAGPQYF.

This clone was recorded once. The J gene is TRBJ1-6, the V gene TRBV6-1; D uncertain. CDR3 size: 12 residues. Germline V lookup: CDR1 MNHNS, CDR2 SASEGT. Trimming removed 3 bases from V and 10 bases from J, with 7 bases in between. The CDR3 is CASSDDLSPLHF. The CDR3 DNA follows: TGTGCCAGCAGTGATGATTTGTCACCCCTCCACTTT.

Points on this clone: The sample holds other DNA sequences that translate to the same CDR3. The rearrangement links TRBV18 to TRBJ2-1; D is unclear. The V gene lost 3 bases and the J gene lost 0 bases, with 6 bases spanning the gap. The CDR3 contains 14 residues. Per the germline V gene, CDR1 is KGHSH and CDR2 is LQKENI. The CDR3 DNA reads TGTGCCAGCTCACCCCAAAGCTCCTACAATGAGCAGTTCTTC. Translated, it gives CASSPQSSYNEQFF.

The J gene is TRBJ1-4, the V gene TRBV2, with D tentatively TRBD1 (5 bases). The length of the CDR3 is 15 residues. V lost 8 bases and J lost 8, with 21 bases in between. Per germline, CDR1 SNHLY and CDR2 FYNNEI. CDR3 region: CASGPYLGEGEKLFF. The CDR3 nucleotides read TGTGCCAGCGGGCCTTACTTGGGGGAAGGGGAAAAACTGTTTTTT.

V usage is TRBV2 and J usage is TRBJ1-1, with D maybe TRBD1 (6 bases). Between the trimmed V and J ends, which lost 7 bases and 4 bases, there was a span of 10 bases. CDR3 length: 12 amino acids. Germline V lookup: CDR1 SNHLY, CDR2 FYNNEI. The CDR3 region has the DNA TGTGCCAGCATCAGAGGGGGCACTGAAGCTTTCTTT. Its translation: CASIRGGTEAFF.

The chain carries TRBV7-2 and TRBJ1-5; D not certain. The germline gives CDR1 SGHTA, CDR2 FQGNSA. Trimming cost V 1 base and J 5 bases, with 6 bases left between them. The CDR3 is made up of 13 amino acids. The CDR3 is CASSLGPYQPQHF. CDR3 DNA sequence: TGTGCCAGCAGCTTAGGACCCTATCAGCCCCAGCATTTT.

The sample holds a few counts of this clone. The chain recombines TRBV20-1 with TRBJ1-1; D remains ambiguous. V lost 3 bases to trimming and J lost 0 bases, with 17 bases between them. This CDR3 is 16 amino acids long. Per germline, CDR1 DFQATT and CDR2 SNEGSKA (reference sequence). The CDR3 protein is CSASSPTTGMNTEAFF. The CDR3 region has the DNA TGCAGTGCTAGTTCCCCCACGACGGGTATGAACACTGAAGCTTTCTTT.

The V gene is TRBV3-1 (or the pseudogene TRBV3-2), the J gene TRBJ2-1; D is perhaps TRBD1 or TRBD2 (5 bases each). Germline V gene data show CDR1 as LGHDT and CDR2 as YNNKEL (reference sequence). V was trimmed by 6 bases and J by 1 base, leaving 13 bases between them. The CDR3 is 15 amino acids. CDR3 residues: CASRLGWGSYNEQFF. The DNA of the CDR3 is TGTGCCAGCAGACTAGGGTGGGGGTCCTACAATGAGCAGTTCTTC.

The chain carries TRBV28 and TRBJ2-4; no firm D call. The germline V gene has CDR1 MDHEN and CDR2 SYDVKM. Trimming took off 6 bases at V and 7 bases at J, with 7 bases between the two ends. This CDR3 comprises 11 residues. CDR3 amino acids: CASSLSNIQYF. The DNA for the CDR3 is TGTGCCAGCAGCCTATCGAACATTCAGTACTTC.

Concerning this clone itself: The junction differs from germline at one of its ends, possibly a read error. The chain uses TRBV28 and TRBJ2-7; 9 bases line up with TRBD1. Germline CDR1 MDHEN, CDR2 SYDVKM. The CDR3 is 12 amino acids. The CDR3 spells CASSPSGTGTLF. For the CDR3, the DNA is TGTGCCAGCAGCCCCTCCGGGACAGGGACCCTCTTC.

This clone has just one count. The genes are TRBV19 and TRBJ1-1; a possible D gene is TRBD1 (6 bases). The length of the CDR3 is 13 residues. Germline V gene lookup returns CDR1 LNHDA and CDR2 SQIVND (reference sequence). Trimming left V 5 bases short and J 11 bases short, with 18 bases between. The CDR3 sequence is CASSAQRGASAFF. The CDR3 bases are TGTGCCAGTAGTGCCCAGCGGGGGGCGAGTGCTTTCTTT.

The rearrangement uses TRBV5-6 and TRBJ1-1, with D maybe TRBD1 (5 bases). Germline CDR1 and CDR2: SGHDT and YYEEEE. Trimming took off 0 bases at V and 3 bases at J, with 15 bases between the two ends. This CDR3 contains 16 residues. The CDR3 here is CASSLEFGDQDTEAFF. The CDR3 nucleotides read TGTGCCAGCAGCTTGGAATTTGGGGACCAGGACACTGAAGCTTTCTTT.

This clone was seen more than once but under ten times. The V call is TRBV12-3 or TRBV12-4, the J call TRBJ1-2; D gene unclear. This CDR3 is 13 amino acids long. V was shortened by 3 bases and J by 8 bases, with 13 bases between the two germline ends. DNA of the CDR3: TGTGCCAGCAGTTTCTCACGGCCCAGAGGCTACACCTTC. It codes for CASSFSRPRGYTF.

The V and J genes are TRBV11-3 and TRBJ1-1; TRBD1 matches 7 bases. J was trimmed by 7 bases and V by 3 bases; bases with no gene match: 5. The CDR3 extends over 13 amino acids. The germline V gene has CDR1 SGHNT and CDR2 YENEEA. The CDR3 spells CASSFPGQREAFF. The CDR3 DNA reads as TGTGCCAGCAGCTTCCCGGGACAGCGTGAAGCTTTCTTT.

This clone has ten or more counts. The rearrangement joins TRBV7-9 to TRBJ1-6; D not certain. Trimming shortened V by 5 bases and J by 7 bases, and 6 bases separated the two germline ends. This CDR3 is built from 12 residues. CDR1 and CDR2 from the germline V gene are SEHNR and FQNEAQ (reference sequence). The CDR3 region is CASSRSNSPLHF. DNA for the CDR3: TGTGCCAGCAGCCGTTCGAATTCACCCCTCCACTTT.

The CDR3 here is CASSQDHVDSLTGRPDGELFF. In DNA, the CDR3 is TGTGCCAGCAGCCAAGATCATGTAGACTCTCTCACGGGGAGACCTGACGGGGAGCTGTTTTTT. The gene calls are TRBV4-2 and TRBJ2-2, with D possibly TRBD2 on 5 matching bases. The V and J ends lost 0 bases and 7 bases respectively, with 30 bases between them. Germline-derived CDR1 and CDR2 are LGHNA and YNFKEQ. The CDR3 covers 21 residues.

CDR3 loop: CASSLSGGRGPYEQYF. CDR3 bases: TGTGCCAGCAGTTTATCGGGTGGCAGGGGCCCCTACGAGCAGTACTTC. The J gene is TRBJ2-7, the V gene TRBV28, with D perhaps TRBD1 (6 bases). Between the trimmed V and J ends, which lost 1 base and 2 bases, there was a span of 15 bases. CDR3 length equals 16 residues. Looked up from germline, CDR1 is MDHEN and CDR2 is SYDVKM.

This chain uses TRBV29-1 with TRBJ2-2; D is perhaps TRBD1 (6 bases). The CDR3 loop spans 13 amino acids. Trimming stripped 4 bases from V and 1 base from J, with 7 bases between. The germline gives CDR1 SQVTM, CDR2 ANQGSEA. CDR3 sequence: CSVVGQNTGELFF. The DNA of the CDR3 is TGCAGCGTTGTGGGACAGAACACCGGGGAGCTGTTTTTT.

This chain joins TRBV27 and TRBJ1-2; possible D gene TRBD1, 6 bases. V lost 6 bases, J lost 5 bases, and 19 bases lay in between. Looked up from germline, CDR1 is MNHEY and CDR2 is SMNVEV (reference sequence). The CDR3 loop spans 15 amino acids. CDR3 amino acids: CASSLNRGAQYGYTF. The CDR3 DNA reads TGTGCCAGCAGCCTTAACCGGGGGGCGCAGTATGGCTACACCTTC.

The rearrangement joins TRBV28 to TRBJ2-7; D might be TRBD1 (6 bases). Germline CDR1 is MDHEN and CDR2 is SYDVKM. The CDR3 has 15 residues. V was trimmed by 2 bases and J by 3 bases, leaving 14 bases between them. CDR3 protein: CASSLNSRGGYEQYF. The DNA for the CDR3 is TGTGCCAGCAGTTTAAACAGTCGAGGGGGCTACGAGCAGTACTTC. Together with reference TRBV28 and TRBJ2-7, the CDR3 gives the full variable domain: DVKVTQSSRYLVKRTGEKVFLECVQDMDHENMFWYRQDPGLGLRLIYFSYDVKMKEKGDIPEGYSVSREKKERFSLILESASTNQTSMYLCASSLNSRGGYEQYFGPGTRLTVT.